This TCR beta chain was documented in a study of T-cell reconstitution after alpha-beta-depleted transplantation in children. In this sample, this clonotype turned up a few times. Its antigen remains unknown. Germline V gene sequence: CDR1 SGHRS, CDR2 YFSETQ. CDR3 length equals 17 residues. V lost 0 bases to trimming and J lost 5 bases, with 18 bases between them. Points from the study as a whole: Several patients had high TCRbeta diversity at day 60; it came from surviving recipient T cells and thymic progenitors. Expanded graft clones numbering several hundred reportedly gave rise to alpha-beta T cells about two months after transplant. From newly produced T cells came most of the T-cell counts and diversity one year after transplant.

Unique molecular identifiers were used in preparing the TCRbeta library. TCRdb called the PCR reads again in MiXCR, with one record for every CDR3 protein. The sample lists about 470,000 distinct CDR3 sequences; approximately 41% were seen once. V usage is TRBV5-1 and J usage is TRBJ1-5; D call uncertain. Sequenced here: PBMCs, sampled before TCRalphabeta/CD19-depleted stem cell transplant. The sequence was collected from a girl aged 2 to 9 with aplastic anemia, due to receive a stem cell transplant. The CDR3 bases are TGCGCCAGCAGCTTGGCCCCGATCAAGGTTGGGGATCAGCCCCAGCATTTT. It translates to CASSLAPIKVGDQPQHF.